The 22 T cell receptor beta chains below come from one sample, sequenced in a study of cytomegalovirus exposure and HLA in healthy donors. Sequencing used immunoSEQ multiplex PCR; TCRdb keeps in-frame clones, though not all of them. The table lists about 130,000 clones, roughly 87% of them singletons. Sequencing was performed on PBMCs. The receptors were sampled from a woman aged 18 to 35 in good health and CMV-seropositive.

The genes are TRBV11-3 and TRBJ1-2; 9 bases fit TRBD1. Germline CDR1 reads SGHNT; CDR2 reads YENEEA. The CDR3 is 18 residues long. V gave up 1 base and J gave up 1 base; unmatched junction bases: 10. The DNA of the CDR3 is TGTGCCAGCAGCTTAGGGGCGGGACAGGGCATATGTAACTATGGCTACACCTTC. Amino acid sequence: CASSLGAGQGICNYGYTF.

The chain combines TRBV2 with TRBJ2-5; the D gene is possibly TRBD1 (6 bases). Germline V lookup: CDR1 SNHLY, CDR2 FYNNEI. This CDR3 has 13 amino acids. With 7 bases removed from V and 4 bases from J, the gap between germline ends came to 13 bases. The CDR3 reads CASISQGLETQYF. DNA for the CDR3: TGTGCCAGCATTTCGCAGGGGCTAGAGACCCAGTACTTC.

The gene calls are TRBV6-5 and TRBJ1-2; 9 bases fit TRBD1. Germline CDR1 is MNHEY and CDR2 is SVGAGI. V lost 4 bases to trimming and J lost 3 bases; unmatched junction nucleotides: 3. The CDR3 has 14 residues. The CDR3 nucleotides read TGTGCCAGCAGTTCAACAGGGGGCGACTATGGCTACACCTTC. Its translation is CASSSTGGDYGYTF.

This chain links TRBV14 with TRBJ1-1, with TRBD1 identical over 9 bases. Trimming took 0 bases from V and 3 from J; bases not matched to a gene: 8. Germline CDR1 and CDR2: SGHDN and FVKESK. The CDR3 consists of 17 residues. The chain's CDR3 is CASSQEQNRGRDTEAFF. For the CDR3, the DNA is TGTGCCAGCAGCCAAGAACAAAACAGGGGGCGAGACACTGAAGCTTTCTTT.

The chain carries TRBV5-1 and TRBJ1-1, with 7 positions matching TRBD1. Trimming at V came to 3 bases and at J to 1 base, leaving 9 bases not matched to a gene. The CDR3 contains 16 residues. Germline CDR1 and CDR2: SGHRS and YFSETQ. The CDR3 DNA sequence: TGCGCCAGCAGCTGGATTCAGGGACAGCGGAACACTGAAGCTTTCTTT. Protein sequence: CASSWIQGQRNTEAFF.

The genes are TRBV9 and TRBJ1-5; 9 bases fit TRBD1. The CDR3 runs 15 residues. Per germline, CDR1 SGDLS and CDR2 YYNGEE. With 4 bases clipped from V and 3 bases from J, the junction kept 5 bases outside the gene matches. The CDR3 is CASSSTGGPNQPQHF. Written as DNA, the CDR3 is TGTGCCAGCAGCTCGACAGGGGGGCCCAATCAGCCCCAGCATTTT.

The rearrangement links TRBV10-1 to TRBJ1-5, with D maybe TRBD1 (5 bases). V shed 7 bases and J shed 4 bases, with 11 bases lying between them. This CDR3 is built from 13 residues. Germline values: CDR1 WNHNN, CDR2 SYGVQD (reference sequence). The CDR3 reads CASNRDSNQPQHF. Here the CDR3 DNA reads TGCGCCAGCAACCGGGACTCAAATCAGCCCCAGCATTTT.

The rearrangement uses TRBV7-6 and TRBJ2-3; tentatively, D is TRBD2 (5 bases). This CDR3 has 13 residues. The V gene lost 3 bases and the J gene lost 6 bases, with 10 bases spanning the gap. The germline V gene has CDR1 SGHVS and CDR2 FNYEAQ. The CDR3: CASSLSRGDTQYF. CDR3 sequence (DNA): TGTGCCAGCAGCTTGAGCCGAGGGGATACGCAGTATTTT. Full variable domain (outside the CDR3, taken from reference TRBV7-6 and TRBJ2-3): GAGVSQSPRYKVTKRGQDVALRCDPISGHVSLYWYRQALGQGPEFLTYFNYEAQQDKSGLPNDRFSAERPEGSISTLTIQRTEQRDSAMYRCASSLSRGDTQYFGPGTRLTVL.

This clone occurred a few times. The chain employs TRBV30 and TRBJ1-5; TRBD1 might be the D (6 bases). Germline V gene sequence: CDR1 GTSNPN, CDR2 SVGIG (reference sequence). The ends were cut back, 1 base at V and 4 bases at J, with 8 bases in the middle. This CDR3 spans 13 amino acids. CDR3 region: CAWSEQGNQPQHF. For the CDR3, the DNA is TGTGCCTGGAGTGAACAGGGTAATCAGCCCCAGCATTTT.

The chain has TRBV2 and TRBJ1-1, with D tentatively TRBD1 (6 bases). The V gene's germline CDR1 is SNHLY and CDR2 FYNNEI. Trimming removed 1 base from V and 4 bases from J, with 7 bases in between. The CDR3 loop spans 13 amino acids. CDR3 sequence reads: CASSEVGGTEAFF. Here the CDR3 DNA reads TGTGCCAGCAGTGAAGTAGGGGGCACTGAAGCTTTCTTT.

The chain carries TRBV7-9 and TRBJ1-2; perhaps TRBD1 as D (6 bases). Germline V gene sequence: CDR1 SEHNR, CDR2 FQNEAQ (reference sequence). The CDR3 sequence is 15 residues long. Trimming shortened V by 5 bases and J by 5 bases, and 18 bases separated the two germline ends. DNA of the CDR3: TGTGCCAGCAGCGAACTCGACAGGAGCGTTTATGGCTACACCTTC. Translation: CASSELDRSVYGYTF.

The V call is TRBV9, the J call TRBJ2-1; 8 nucleotides align to TRBD2. V lost 3 bases to trimming and J lost 9 bases; unmatched junction nucleotides: 11. The CDR3 is 15 residues long. CDR1 and CDR2 from the germline V gene are SGDLS and YYNGEE. CDR3 nucleotide sequence: TGTGCCAGCAGCGGTAGCGGGACGGTCGATAGTGAGCAGTTCTTC. Translated, it gives CASSGSGTVDSEQFF.

This chain uses TRBV10-3 with TRBJ2-5; 12 bases agree with TRBD2. Germline V CDR1 and CDR2: ENHRY, SYGVKD. V dropped 8 bases and J dropped 4; count of bases not matched to a gene: 8. CDR3 length: 15 amino acids. The CDR3 here is CAIGKASGGGETQYF. The CDR3 region has the DNA TGTGCCATCGGAAAGGCTAGCGGGGGGGGAGAGACCCAGTACTTC.

The chain has TRBV18 and TRBJ1-3; possibly TRBD1 for D (6 bases). This CDR3 contains 17 residues. V lost 3 bases to trimming and J lost 0 bases, with 15 bases between them. The germline gives CDR1 KGHSH, CDR2 LQKENI. CDR3 coding DNA: TGTGCCAGCTCACCGGGGGCCGTCCGGGGCTCTGGAAACACCATATATTTT. The encoded protein is CASSPGAVRGSGNTIYF.

This clone was recorded only once. The chain is built from TRBV9 and TRBJ1-2; 7 bases are a match to TRBD1. Per germline, CDR1 SGDLS and CDR2 YYNGEE. The CDR3 has 14 residues. V lost 5 bases and J lost 2; bases outside the gene matches: 6. DNA for the CDR3: TGTGCCAGCAGTAAAGCACAGGGGAACTATGGCTACACCTTC. This encodes CASSKAQGNYGYTF.

The genes are TRBV5-6 and TRBJ2-3; TRBD2 agrees at 11 bases. The CDR3 extends over 15 amino acids. The germline CDR1 and CDR2 sequences are SGHDT and YYEEEE. V dropped 2 bases and J dropped 5; count of bases not matched to a gene: 4. The CDR3 sequence: CASSFPSGGLDTQYF. The DNA for the CDR3 is TGTGCCAGCAGCTTCCCTAGCGGGGGGCTAGATACGCAGTATTTT.

The V gene is TRBV19, the J gene TRBJ2-7, with D maybe TRBD1 (6 bases). This CDR3 has 14 amino acids. CDR1 LNHDA and CDR2 SQIVND come from the germline V gene (reference sequence). V was pared by 5 bases and J by 6 bases, with 17 bases between. The CDR3 bases are TGTGCCAGTAGTCCCACAGGGTTGGAAGGCGAGCAGTACTTC. Protein sequence: CASSPTGLEGEQYF.

The gene calls are TRBV11-1 and TRBJ2-7, with 9 bases that match TRBD1. CDR1 and CDR2 from the germline V gene are SGHAT and FQDESV (reference sequence). V gave up 5 bases and J gave up 7 bases; unmatched junction bases: 12. The CDR3 sequence is 15 residues long. CDR3 region: CASSQEGQGLREQYF. The CDR3 DNA is TGTGCCAGCAGCCAAGAGGGACAGGGTCTACGAGAGCAGTACTTC. The entire variable domain, with the rest obtained from reference TRBV11-1 and TRBJ2-7, is as follows: EAEVAQSPRYKITEKSQAVAFWCDPISGHATLYWYRQILGQGPELLVQFQDESVVDDSQLPKDRFSAERLKGVDSTLKIQPAELGDSAMYLCASSQEGQGLREQYFGPGTRLTVT.

This clone is a singleton in its sample. The rearrangement joins TRBV7-5 to TRBJ1-6. TRBV7-5 is a pseudogene. This CDR3 spans 13 amino acids. The CDR3 spells CARRGGEGSPLHF. In DNA form, the CDR3 reads TGTGCCAGACGGGGGGGGGAGGGCTCACCCCTCCACTTT.

The chain recombines TRBV19 with TRBJ2-7; TRBD1 matches 7 bases. This CDR3 spans 14 amino acids. Per germline, CDR1 LNHDA and CDR2 SQIVND (reference sequence). Unmatched junction bases numbered 6, after V lost 4 bases and J lost 3 bases. The CDR3 protein is CASSTSGQLYEQYF. The CDR3 nucleotides are TGTGCCAGTAGTACCTCGGGACAGCTCTACGAGCAGTACTTC.

V and J are TRBV5-1 and TRBJ1-2; D is perhaps TRBD1 (5 bases). There are 15 residues in the CDR3. The germline V gene has CDR1 SGHRS and CDR2 YFSETQ. The V end lost 2 bases, the J end lost 1 base, and 12 bases lay between the germline ends. The CDR3 sequence: CASSFRGEDNYGYTF. In nucleotides, the CDR3 is TGCGCCAGCAGCTTTAGGGGCGAGGATAACTATGGCTACACCTTC.

The V gene is TRBV5-1, the J gene TRBJ2-3, with 11 bases matching TRBD2. Per the germline V gene, CDR1 is SGHRS and CDR2 is YFSETQ. The V segment lost 5 bases and the J segment 2 bases; nucleotides outside the gene matches: 10. The CDR3 spans 17 residues. The CDR3 DNA follows: TGCGCCAGCAGTCTTTCTAGCGGGGGGCCAGCCACAGATACGCAGTATTTT. This gives the protein CASSLSSGGPATDTQYF.